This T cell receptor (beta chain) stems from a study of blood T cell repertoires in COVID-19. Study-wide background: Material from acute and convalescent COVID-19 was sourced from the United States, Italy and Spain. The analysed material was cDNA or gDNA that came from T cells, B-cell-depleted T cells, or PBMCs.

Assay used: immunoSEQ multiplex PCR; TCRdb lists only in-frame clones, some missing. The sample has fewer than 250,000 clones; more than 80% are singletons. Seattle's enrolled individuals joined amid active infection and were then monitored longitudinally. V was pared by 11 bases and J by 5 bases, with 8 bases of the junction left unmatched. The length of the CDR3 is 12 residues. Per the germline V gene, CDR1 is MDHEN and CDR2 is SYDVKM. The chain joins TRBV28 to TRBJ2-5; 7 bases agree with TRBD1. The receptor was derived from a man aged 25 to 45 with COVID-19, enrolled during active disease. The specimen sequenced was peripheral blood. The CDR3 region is CASQGLRETQYF. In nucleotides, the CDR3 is TGTGCCTCACAGGGGCTTCGGGAGACCCAGTACTTC.